This entry lists 6 T cell receptor beta chains sequenced from one sample in a study of radiotherapy plus CTLA-4 blockade in lung cancer. Sequencing used immunoSEQ multiplex PCR; TCRdb keeps in-frame clones, though not all of them. The sample comprises about 97,000 clones, approximately 72% of which are singletons, and roughly 3.1% rests with the top ten. Sequences were derived from peripheral blood, sampled from a patient treated with radiotherapy plus ipilimumab. These TCRs come from a human donor with non-small cell lung cancer who had a partial response to radiotherapy plus ipilimumab. Some clones in this sample may be carry-over from other donors' samples.

The V and J genes are TRBV18 and TRBJ2-3; D gene ambiguous. This CDR3 comprises 13 residues. Germline V gene lookup returns CDR1 KGHSH and CDR2 LQKENI. Deletions cut 6 bases from V and 3 bases from J, with 10 bases between. CDR3 protein: CASSPRLTDTQYF. The CDR3 DNA sequence: TGTGCCAGCTCGCCGCGACTGACAGATACGCAGTATTTT.

The rearrangement joins TRBV18 to TRBJ1-5; 7 positions agree with TRBD1. The CDR3 consists of 15 residues. Germline V gene lookup returns CDR1 KGHSH and CDR2 LQKENI. V trimming: 6 bases; J trimming: 2 bases; junction bases outside the gene matches: 7. In DNA form, the CDR3 reads TGTGCCAGCTCCGAGGGGGCTAGTGGCAATCAGCCCCAGCATTTT. The encoded protein is CASSEGASGNQPQHF.

The rearrangement joins TRBV9 to TRBJ1-3; TRBD1 matches at 8 bases. CDR1 and CDR2 from the germline V gene are SGDLS and YYNGEE. J lost 1 base, V lost 0 bases, and 6 bases had no gene match. The CDR3 loop spans 17 amino acids. This CDR3 reads CASSVEPGGLSGNTIYF. In DNA, the CDR3 is TGTGCCAGCAGCGTAGAGCCAGGGGGCCTTTCTGGAAACACCATATATTTT.

This chain connects TRBV28 to TRBJ1-1, with TRBD1 matching 8 bases. The CDR3 totals 15 residues. Trimming took 5 bases from V and 0 from J; bases not matched to a gene: 5. Germline V CDR1 and CDR2: MDHEN, SYDVKM. Written as DNA, the CDR3 is TGTGCCAGCAGTCAGGGGGCCCTCATGAACACTGAAGCTTTCTTT. Its translation is CASSQGALMNTEAFF.

This chain uses TRBV29-1 with TRBJ1-1; the D gene is possibly TRBD1 (6 bases). The V end lost 6 bases, the J end lost 10 bases, and 15 bases lay between the germline ends. This CDR3 is 11 amino acids long. Germline V gene data show CDR1 as SQVTM and CDR2 as ANQGSEA. The CDR3 sequence is CSVSNRVGAFF. The CDR3 nucleotides are TGCAGCGTGAGCAACAGGGTCGGAGCTTTCTTT.

V gene TRBV11-2 combines with J gene TRBJ2-2; 9 bases are a match to TRBD2. CDR3 length equals 15 residues. With 0 bases clipped from V and 9 bases from J, the junction kept 5 bases outside the gene matches. Germline loops: CDR1 SGHAT, CDR2 FQNNGV. The CDR3 region has the DNA TGTGCCAGCAGCTTAGAGCCAGCGGGAGGAAGGGAGCTGTTTTTT. It translates to CASSLEPAGGRELFF.